This is a list of T cell receptor beta chains from one sample in a study of cytomegalovirus exposure and HLA in healthy donors. Repertoires were generated with immunoSEQ multiplex PCR, while TCRdb's copy carries only in-frame clones and drops some. The sample lists about 120,000 clones; about three quarters were seen once. Sequenced input: PBMCs. These receptors originate from a female donor in good health and CMV-seronegative. CDR3s include the opening cysteine and the closing phenylalanine or tryptophan. A D gene is named only where the DNA matches it firmly. Not every row has a clone size; where given, it reads once, few, many or a size class.

V	size	D	J	CDR3	DNA
TRBV6-5	NA	NA	TRBJ1-2	CASSYGAYGYTF	TGTGCCAGCAGTTACGGGGCCTATGGCTACACCTTC
TRBV7-9	few	TRBD2	TRBJ2-5	CASSLGGGAIQTQYF	TGTGCCAGCAGCTTAGGCGGGGGGGCGATACAGACCCAGTACTTC
TRBV9	NA	NA	TRBJ2-5	CASSVQGGETQYF	TGTGCCAGCAGCGTGCAGGGAGGAGAGACCCAGTACTTC
TRBV5-4	NA	NA	TRBJ2-5	CASSLALLPGVSQETQYF	TGTGCCAGCAGCTTGGCTCTACTGCCAGGGGTTAGCCAAGAGACCCAGTACTTC
TRBV19	NA	TRBD1	TRBJ1-2	CASSTRTGDGYTF	TGTGCCAGTAGTACGCGGACAGGGGATGGCTACACCTTC
TRBV7-9	NA	TRBD2	TRBJ2-1	CASEWLAGSAYNEQFF	TGTGCCAGCGAGTGGCTAGCGGGAAGTGCCTACAATGAGCAGTTCTTC
TRBV6-6	NA	TRBD1	TRBJ2-1	CASVSTGVYNEQFF	TGTGCCAGCGTGTCGACAGGGGTTTACAATGAGCAGTTCTTC
TRBV2	NA	TRBD2	TRBJ2-5	CASTGLAVQETQYF	TGTGCCAGCACAGGACTAGCGGTTCAAGAGACCCAGTACTTC
TRBV28	NA	NA	TRBJ1-3	CASSLWRRSSGNTIYF	TGTGCCAGCAGTTTATGGAGGAGAAGCTCTGGAAACACCATATATTTT
TRBV5-4	once	TRBD1	TRBJ2-5	CASSEARTGGETQYF	TGTGCCAGCAGCGAGGCACGGACAGGGGGGGAGACCCAGTACTTC
TRBV5-4	NA	NA	TRBJ2-2	CASSLASVGAGELFF	TGTGCCAGCAGCTTGGCTAGCGTTGGGGCCGGGGAGCTGTTTTTT
TRBV5-1	few	NA	TRBJ2-2	CASSPNRELFF	TGCGCCAGCAGTCCTAACCGGGAGCTGTTTTTT
TRBV15	NA	TRBD1	TRBJ1-2	CATSRDNPGSGGYGYTF	TGTGCCACCAGCAGAGACAACCCCGGATCAGGGGGCTATGGCTACACCTTC
TRBV5-1	NA	TRBD1	TRBJ1-1	CASSEGQGARYTEAFF	TGCGCCAGCAGCGAAGGACAGGGGGCGCGGTACACTGAAGCTTTCTTT
TRBV6-5	once	TRBD1	TRBJ2-5	CASSSQGRTQYF	TGTGCCAGCAGTTCACAGGGGAGGACCCAGTACTTC
TRBV7-2	NA	TRBD1	TRBJ2-2	CASSSNRDRVIGELFF	TGTGCCAGCAGCTCAAACCGGGACAGGGTGATCGGGGAGCTGTTTTTT
TRBV5-4	NA	TRBD2	TRBJ2-5	CASSPTLAGGEEQYF	TGTGCCAGCAGTCCAACCCTAGCGGGGGGGGAAGAGCAGTACTTC
TRBV7-9	NA	NA	TRBJ1-2	CASSLAHSQSYGYTF	TGTGCCAGCAGCTTAGCGCACAGTCAATCCTATGGCTACACCTTC
TRBV30	NA	NA	TRBJ2-5	CAWKRTRQETQYF	TGTGCCTGGAAGCGGACCCGACAAGAGACCCAGTACTTC
TRBV9	once	TRBD1	TRBJ1-6	CASSVSGGNSPLHF	TGTGCCAGCAGCGTATCAGGGGGGAACTCACCCCTCCACTTT
TRBV11-1	NA	NA	TRBJ2-2	CASSLPTENTGELFF	TGTGCCAGCAGCCTCCCGACAGAGAACACCGGGGAGCTGTTTTTT
TRBV9	NA	NA	TRBJ1-2	CASSVAVEGTNYGYTF	TGTGCCAGCAGCGTAGCGGTGGAGGGGACTAACTATGGCTACACCTTC
TRBV12-5	NA	TRBD1	TRBJ2-3	CASGWTGAVTDTQYF	TGTGCTAGTGGTTGGACAGGGGCAGTCACAGATACGCAGTATTTT
TRBV7-9	few	NA	TRBJ2-5	CASSLVAEETQYF	TGTGCCAGCAGCTTAGTGGCAGAAGAGACCCAGTACTTC
TRBV15	NA	TRBD1	TRBJ1-4	CATSKTGDSEKLFF	TGTGCCACCAGTAAGACCGGGGACAGTGAAAAACTGTTTTTT
TRBV14	few	NA	TRBJ1-3	CASSQGQVNTIYF	TGTGCCAGCAGCCAAGGACAGGTGAACACCATATATTTT
TRBV7-9	NA	NA	TRBJ2-1	CASSLGVSTYNEQFF	TGTGCCAGCAGCTTAGGAGTGAGTACCTACAATGAGCAGTTCTTC
TRBV9	NA	NA	TRBJ1-1	CASSPLSGGGTEAFF	TGTGCCAGCAGCCCCTTAAGTGGGGGGGGCACTGAAGCTTTCTTT
TRBV5-4	few	NA	TRBJ2-2	CASSLAASSSGELFF	TGTGCCAGCAGCTTGGCTGCTAGCAGCTCCGGGGAGCTGTTTTTT
TRBV5-1	NA	NA	TRBJ2-3	CASSWGDGTDTQYF	TGCGCCAGCAGCTGGGGGGACGGGACAGATACGCAGTATTTT
TRBV27	NA	NA	TRBJ2-3	CASSLLPGSTDTQYF	TGTGCCAGCAGTTTACTGCCCGGTAGCACAGATACGCAGTATTTT
TRBV11-2	NA	TRBD2	TRBJ2-5	CASSLRGGAWETQYF	TGTGCCAGCAGCTTACGCGGGGGGGCCTGGGAGACCCAGTACTTC
TRBV7-9	NA	NA	TRBJ1-1	CASSWMGPEAFF	TGTGCCAGCAGCTGGATGGGGCCTGAAGCTTTCTTT
TRBV9	NA	NA	TRBJ1-2	CASSVAGGQNYGYTF	TGTGCCAGCAGCGTAGCTGGAGGGCAAAACTATGGCTACACCTTC
TRBV29-1	NA	TRBD2	TRBJ2-5	CSVDRSGGKTQYF	TGCAGCGTTGACCGTAGCGGGGGGAAGACCCAGTACTTC
TRBV20-1	NA	NA	TRBJ2-5	CSATRGETQYF	TGCAGTGCTACCAGGGGAGAGACCCAGTACTTC
TRBV19	few	TRBD1	TRBJ1-1	CASSRGTGRDTEAFF	TGTGCCAGTAGTAGGGGGACAGGTCGGGACACTGAAGCTTTCTTT
TRBV6-1	NA	NA	TRBJ2-3	CASSGQERTTDTQYF	TGTGCCAGCAGTGGACAGGAGCGAACCACAGATACGCAGTATTTT